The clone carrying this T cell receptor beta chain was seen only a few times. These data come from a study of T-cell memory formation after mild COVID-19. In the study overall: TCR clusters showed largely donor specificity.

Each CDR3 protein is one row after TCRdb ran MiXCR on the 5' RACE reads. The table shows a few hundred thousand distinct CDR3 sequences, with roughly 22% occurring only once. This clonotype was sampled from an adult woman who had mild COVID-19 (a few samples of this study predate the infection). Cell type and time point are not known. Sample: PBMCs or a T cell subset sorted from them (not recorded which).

The CDR3 loop reads CSARQGTNIQYF. CDR3 bases: TGCAGTGCTAGACAGGGGACAAACATTCAGTACTTC. The chain recombines TRBV20-1 with TRBJ2-4; possibly TRBD1 for D (6 bases). The CDR3 has 12 amino acids. V shed 2 bases and J shed 6 bases, with 8 bases lying between them. Germline values: CDR1 DFQATT, CDR2 SNEGSKA (reference sequence).